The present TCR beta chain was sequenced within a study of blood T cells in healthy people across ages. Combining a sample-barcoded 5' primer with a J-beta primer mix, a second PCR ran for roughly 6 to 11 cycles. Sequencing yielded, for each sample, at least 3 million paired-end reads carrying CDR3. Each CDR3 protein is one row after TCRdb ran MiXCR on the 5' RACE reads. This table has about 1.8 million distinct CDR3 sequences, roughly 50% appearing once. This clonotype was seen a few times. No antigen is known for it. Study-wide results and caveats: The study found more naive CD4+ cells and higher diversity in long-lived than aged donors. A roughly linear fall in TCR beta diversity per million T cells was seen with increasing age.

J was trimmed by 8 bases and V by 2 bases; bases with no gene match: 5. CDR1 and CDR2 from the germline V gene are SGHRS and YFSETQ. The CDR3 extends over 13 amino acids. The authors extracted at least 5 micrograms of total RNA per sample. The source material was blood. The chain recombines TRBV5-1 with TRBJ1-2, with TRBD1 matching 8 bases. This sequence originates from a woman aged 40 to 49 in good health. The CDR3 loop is CASSFGQGKGYTF. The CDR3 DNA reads TGCGCCAGCAGCTTCGGACAGGGAAAAGGCTACACCTTC.